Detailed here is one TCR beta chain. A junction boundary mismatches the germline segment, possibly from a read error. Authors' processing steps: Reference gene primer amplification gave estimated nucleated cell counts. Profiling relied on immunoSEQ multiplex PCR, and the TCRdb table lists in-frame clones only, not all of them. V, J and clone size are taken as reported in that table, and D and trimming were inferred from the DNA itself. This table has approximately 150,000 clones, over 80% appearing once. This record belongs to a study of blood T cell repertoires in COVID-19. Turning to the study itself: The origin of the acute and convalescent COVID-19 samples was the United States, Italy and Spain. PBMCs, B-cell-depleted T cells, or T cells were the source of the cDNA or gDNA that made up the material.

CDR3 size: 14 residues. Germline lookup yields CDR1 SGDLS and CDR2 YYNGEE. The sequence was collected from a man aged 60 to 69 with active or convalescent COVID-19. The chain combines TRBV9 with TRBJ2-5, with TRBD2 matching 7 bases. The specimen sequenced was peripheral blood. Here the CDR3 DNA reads TGTGCCAGCAGCACTAGCGTAAATCAAGGGACCCAGTACTTC. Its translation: CASSTSVNQGTQYF.